This entry is about one T cell receptor (beta chain). As processed by the authors: Researchers report that nucleated cell counts were estimated from reference gene primer amplification. Generated by immunoSEQ multiplex PCR, the TCRdb table keeps only in-frame clones and is missing some. V, J and clone size reflect that table, while D and trimming were determined from the DNA. Here the sample spans 150,000 to 200,000 clones, 87% being singletons. This sample was taken from a study of blood T cell repertoires in COVID-19. Study-wide background: There were acute and convalescent COVID-19 samples, and they came from the United States, Italy and Spain. From T cells, B-cell-depleted T cells, or PBMCs came the material, which was cDNA or gDNA.

Sequencing used peripheral blood. The TCR originated in a man aged 40-50 years with active or convalescent COVID-19.

The CDR3 spells CASSYAAGSTDTQYF. The DNA for the CDR3 is TGTGCCAGCAGTTACGCCGCGGGCAGCACAGATACGCAGTATTTT. This sequence joins TRBV6-5 and TRBJ2-3; TRBD2 might be the D (5 bases). V lost 2 bases and J lost 0, with 9 bases in between. The CDR3 is 15 residues long. Germline CDR1 and CDR2: MNHEY and SVGAGI.